This TCR beta chain was profiled in a study of cytomegalovirus exposure and HLA in healthy donors. Broader study findings: Associated with cytomegalovirus, according to the listing, were 150 to 200 TCR beta chains.

PCR involved 60 Vbeta and 13 Jbeta primers. Profiled with immunoSEQ multiplex PCR; TCRdb holds only in-frame clones, not every one. The table includes around 100,000 clones, 73% detected once. This clone was observed a handful of times. Antigen unknown. V trimming: 4 bases; J trimming: 0 bases; junction bases outside the gene matches: 2. Looked up from germline, CDR1 is SGHTA and CDR2 is FQGTGA. The CDR3 length is 14 residues. The sequence derives from a woman aged 25 to 39 in good health and CMV-seronegative. The sample taken for sequencing was PBMCs. The J gene is TRBJ1-1, the V gene TRBV7-3; 7 bases are shared with TRBD1. CDR3 in amino acids: CASSSGQMNTEAFF. The CDR3 bases are TGTGCCAGCAGCTCGGGACAGATGAACACTGAAGCTTTCTTT.